The present T cell receptor (beta chain) was sequenced within a study of CD8 T cells in ankylosing spondylitis. TCRdb analysed the 5' RACE reads with MiXCR anew, one entry per CDR3 protein. This repertoire shows some 120,000 distinct CDR3 sequences, around 7% found once; its top ten account for more than 10%. Findings and limits, study-wide: What appeared characteristic of ankylosing spondylitis blood was a TCR beta motif of fewer than ten highly homologous variants.

This clonotype was seen ten or more times. Antigen: not known. J lost 2 bases, V lost 4 bases, and 7 bases had no gene match. This CDR3 has 17 residues. The germline gives CDR1 SGHRS, CDR2 YFSETQ. The clonotype comes from a male donor with ankylosing spondylitis or in good health (not recorded which). The chain is built from TRBV5-1 and TRBJ2-4, with 12 bases fitting TRBD2. Sequencing was done on a sample of blood, either unsorted or a sorted T cell fraction (not recorded which). CDR3 residues: CASSPGLAGGSKNIQYF. The CDR3 DNA reads as TGCGCCAGCAGCCCGGGACTAGCGGGTGGGTCCAAAAACATTCAGTACTTC. The full variable domain, completed using reference TRBV5-1 and TRBJ2-4, is KAGVTQTPRYLIKTRGQQVTLSCSPISGHRSVSWYQQTPGQGLQFLFEYFSETQRNKGNFPGRFSGRQFSNSRSEMNVSTLELGDSALYLCASSPGLAGGSKNIQYFGAGTRLSVL.